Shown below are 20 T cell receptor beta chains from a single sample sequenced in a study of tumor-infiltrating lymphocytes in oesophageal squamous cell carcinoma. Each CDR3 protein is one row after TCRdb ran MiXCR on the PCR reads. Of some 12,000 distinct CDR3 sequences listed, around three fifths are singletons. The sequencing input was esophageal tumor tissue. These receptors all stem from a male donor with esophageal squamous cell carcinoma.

CDR3 loop: CASSLSLIRELFF. DNA for the CDR3: TGTGCCAGCAGCTTAAGTTTGATCAGGGAGCTGTTTTTT. The chain couples TRBV7-4 to TRBJ2-2; D is unresolved. From germline, CDR1 is SGHVT and CDR2 SQSDAQ. V lost 2 bases, J lost 9 bases, and 10 bases lay in between. The CDR3 covers 13 residues.

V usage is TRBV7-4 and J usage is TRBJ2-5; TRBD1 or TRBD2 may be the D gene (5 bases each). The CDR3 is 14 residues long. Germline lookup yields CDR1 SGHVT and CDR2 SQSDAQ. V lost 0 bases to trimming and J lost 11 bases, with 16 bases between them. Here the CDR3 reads CASSLAGGDNEQYF. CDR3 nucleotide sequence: TGTGCCAGCAGCTTAGCTGGGGGTGACAATGAGCAGTACTTC.

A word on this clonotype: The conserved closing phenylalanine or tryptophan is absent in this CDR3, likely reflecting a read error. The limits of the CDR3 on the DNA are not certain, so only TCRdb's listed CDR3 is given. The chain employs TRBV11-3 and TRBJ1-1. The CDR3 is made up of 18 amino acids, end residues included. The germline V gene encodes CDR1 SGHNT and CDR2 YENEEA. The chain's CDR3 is CASSKDGDLEPTSSTLGT.

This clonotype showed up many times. In DNA form, the CDR3 reads TGTGCCAGCAGTTCCTCGACAGGGGACTACGAGCAGTACTTC. It specifies CASSSSTGDYEQYF. The chain uses TRBV12-3 or TRBV12-4 and TRBJ2-7; 8 bases line up with TRBD1. J gave up 3 bases and V 4 bases, and 5 bases lay outside the gene matches. The CDR3 totals 14 residues.

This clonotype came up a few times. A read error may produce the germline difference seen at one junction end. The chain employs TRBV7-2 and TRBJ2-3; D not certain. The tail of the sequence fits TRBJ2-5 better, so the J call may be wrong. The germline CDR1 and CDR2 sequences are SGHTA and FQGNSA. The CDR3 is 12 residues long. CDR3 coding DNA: TGTGCCAGCGGCTTATACCAAGAGACCCAGTACTTC. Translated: CASGLYQETQYF.

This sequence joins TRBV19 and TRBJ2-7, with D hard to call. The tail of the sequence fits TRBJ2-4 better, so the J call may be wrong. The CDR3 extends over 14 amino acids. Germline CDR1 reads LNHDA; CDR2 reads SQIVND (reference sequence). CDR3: CASSIVATGNIQYF. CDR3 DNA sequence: TGTGCCAGTAGTATAGTCGCGACGGGAAACATTCAGTACTTC.

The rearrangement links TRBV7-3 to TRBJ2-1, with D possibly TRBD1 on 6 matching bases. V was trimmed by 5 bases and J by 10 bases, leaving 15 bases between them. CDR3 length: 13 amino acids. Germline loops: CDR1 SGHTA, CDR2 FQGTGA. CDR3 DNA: TGTGCCAGCAGCCCACAGGGTAACTACGAGCAGTTCTTC. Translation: CASSPQGNYEQFF.

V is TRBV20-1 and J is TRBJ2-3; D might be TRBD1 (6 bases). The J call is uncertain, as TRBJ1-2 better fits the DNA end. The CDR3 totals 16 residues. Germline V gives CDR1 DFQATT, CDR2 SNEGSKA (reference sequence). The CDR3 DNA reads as TGCAGTGCTCCCGTGGAGGGGGGACAAGCTAACTATGGCTACACCTTC. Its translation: CSAPVEGGQANYGYTF.

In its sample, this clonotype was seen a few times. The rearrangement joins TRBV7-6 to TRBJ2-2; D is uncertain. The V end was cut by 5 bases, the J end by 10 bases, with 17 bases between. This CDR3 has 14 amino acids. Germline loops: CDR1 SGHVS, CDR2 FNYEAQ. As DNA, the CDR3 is TGTGCCAGCAGCCCCGAGGCGCGTTCCGAGGAGCTGTTTTTT. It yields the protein CASSPEARSEELFF.

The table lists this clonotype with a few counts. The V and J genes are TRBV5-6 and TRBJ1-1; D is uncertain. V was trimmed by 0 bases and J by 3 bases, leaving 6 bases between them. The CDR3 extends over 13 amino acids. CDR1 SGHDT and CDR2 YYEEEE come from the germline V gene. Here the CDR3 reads CASSLDSHTEAFF. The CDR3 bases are TGTGCCAGCAGCTTGGACAGCCACACTGAAGCTTTCTTT.

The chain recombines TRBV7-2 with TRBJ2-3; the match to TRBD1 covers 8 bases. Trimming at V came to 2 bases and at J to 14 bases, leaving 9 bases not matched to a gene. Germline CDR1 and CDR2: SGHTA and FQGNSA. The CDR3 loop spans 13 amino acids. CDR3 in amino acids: CASSLQGAQVGYF. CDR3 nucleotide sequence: TGTGCCAGCAGCTTACAGGGGGCGCAAGTGGGGTATTTT.

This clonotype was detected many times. Here the CDR3 DNA reads TGTGCCAGCAGTCCGCCCCGGACCATTAATTCACCCCTCCACTTT. It yields the protein CASSPPRTINSPLHF. The rearrangement joins TRBV27 to TRBJ1-6; D call uncertain. There are 15 residues in the CDR3. V was clipped by 5 bases and J by 6 bases, with 14 bases between them. CDR1 is MNHEY and CDR2 is SMNVEV in the germline V gene (reference sequence).

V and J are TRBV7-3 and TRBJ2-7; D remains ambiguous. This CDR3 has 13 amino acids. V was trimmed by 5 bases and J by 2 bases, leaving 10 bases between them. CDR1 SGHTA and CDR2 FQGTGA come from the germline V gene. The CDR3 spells CASSPDFTYEQYF. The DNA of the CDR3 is TGTGCCAGCAGCCCAGATTTTACCTACGAGCAGTACTTC.

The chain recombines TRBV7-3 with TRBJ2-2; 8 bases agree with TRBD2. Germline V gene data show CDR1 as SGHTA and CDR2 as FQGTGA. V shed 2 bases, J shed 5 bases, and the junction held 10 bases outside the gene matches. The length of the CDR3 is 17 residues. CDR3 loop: CASSLVTGGTRTGELFF. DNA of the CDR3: TGTGCCAGCAGCTTAGTGACAGGAGGGACTAGGACCGGGGAGCTGTTTTTT.

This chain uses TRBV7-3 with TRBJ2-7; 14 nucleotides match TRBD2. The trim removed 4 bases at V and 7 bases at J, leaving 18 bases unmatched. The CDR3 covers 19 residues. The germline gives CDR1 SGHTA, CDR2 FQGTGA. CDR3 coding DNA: TGTGCCAGCAGCTCAACCGGGACTAGCGGGAGTTTTTTCGGCAATGAGCAGTACTTC. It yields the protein CASSSTGTSGSFFGNEQYF.

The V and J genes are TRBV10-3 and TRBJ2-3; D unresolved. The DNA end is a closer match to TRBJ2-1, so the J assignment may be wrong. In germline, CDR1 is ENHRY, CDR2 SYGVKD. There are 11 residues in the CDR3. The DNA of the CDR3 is TGTGCCATCAGTGAGAGGAGTGAGCAGTTCTTC. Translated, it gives CAISERSEQFF.

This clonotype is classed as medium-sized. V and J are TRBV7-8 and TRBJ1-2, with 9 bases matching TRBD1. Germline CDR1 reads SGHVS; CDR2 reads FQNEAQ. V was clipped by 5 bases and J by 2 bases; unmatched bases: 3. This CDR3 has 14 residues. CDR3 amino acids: CASSTGTGNYGYTF. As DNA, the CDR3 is TGTGCCAGCAGCACCGGGACAGGGAACTATGGCTACACCTTC.

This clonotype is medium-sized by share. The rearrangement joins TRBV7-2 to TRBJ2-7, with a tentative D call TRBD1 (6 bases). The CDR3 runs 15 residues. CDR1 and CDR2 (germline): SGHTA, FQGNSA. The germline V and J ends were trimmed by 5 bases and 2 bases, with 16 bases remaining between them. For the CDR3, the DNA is TGTGCCAGCAGCACAGCCTCGGACAGCGCCTACGAGCAGTACTTC. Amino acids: CASSTASDSAYEQYF.

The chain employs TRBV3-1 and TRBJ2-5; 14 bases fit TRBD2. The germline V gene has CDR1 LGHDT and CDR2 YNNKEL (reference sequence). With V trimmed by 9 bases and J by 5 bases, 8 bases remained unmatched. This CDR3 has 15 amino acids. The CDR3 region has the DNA TGTGCCAGAGGAAAGGGACTAGCGGGAGTGGAGACCCAGTACTTC. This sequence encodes CARGKGLAGVETQYF.

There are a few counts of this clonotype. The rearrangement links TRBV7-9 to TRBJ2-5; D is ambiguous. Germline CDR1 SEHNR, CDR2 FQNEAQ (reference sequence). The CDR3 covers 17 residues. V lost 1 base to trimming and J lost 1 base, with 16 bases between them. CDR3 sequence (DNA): TGTGCCAGCAGCTTAGAGGTTGGGCTACGGCCCCAAGAGACCCAGTACTTC. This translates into CASSLEVGLRPQETQYF.